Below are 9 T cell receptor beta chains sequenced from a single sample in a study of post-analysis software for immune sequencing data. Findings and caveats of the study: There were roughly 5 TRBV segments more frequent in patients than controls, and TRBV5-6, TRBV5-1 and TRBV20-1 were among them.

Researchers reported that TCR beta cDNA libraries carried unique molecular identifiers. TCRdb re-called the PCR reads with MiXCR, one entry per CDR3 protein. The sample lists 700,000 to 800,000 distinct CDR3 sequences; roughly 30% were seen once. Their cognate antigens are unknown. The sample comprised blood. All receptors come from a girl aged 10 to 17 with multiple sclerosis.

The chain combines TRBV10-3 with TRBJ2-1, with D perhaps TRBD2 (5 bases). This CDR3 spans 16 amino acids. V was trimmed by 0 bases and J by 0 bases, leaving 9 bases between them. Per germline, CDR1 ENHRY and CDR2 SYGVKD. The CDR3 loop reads CAISESPGSSYNEQFF. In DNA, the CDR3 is TGTGCCATCAGTGAGTCACCGGGGAGCTCCTACAATGAGCAGTTCTTC.

DNA of the CDR3: TGTGCCAGCAGCCCTACCATGGCGAGCACGCAGTATTTT. Protein: CASSPTMASTQYF. This chain uses TRBV7-9 with TRBJ2-3; D gene ambiguous. Trimming shortened V by 5 bases and J by 9 bases, and 15 bases separated the two germline ends. Germline lookup yields CDR1 SEHNR and CDR2 FQNEAQ (reference sequence). This CDR3 region has 13 residues.

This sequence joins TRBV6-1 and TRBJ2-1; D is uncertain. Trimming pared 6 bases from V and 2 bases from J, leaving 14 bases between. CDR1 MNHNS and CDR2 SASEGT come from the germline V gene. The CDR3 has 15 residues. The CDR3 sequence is CASSPWGIPYNEQFF. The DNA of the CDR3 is TGTGCCAGCAGCCCCTGGGGAATTCCCTACAATGAGCAGTTCTTC.

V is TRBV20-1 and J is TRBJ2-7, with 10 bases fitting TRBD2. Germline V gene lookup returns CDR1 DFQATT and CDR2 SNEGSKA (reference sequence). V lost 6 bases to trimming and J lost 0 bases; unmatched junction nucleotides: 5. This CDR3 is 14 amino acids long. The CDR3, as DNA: TGCAGTGCCAAAGCGGGAGGGCCCTCCTACGAGCAGTACTTC. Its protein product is CSAKAGGPSYEQYF.

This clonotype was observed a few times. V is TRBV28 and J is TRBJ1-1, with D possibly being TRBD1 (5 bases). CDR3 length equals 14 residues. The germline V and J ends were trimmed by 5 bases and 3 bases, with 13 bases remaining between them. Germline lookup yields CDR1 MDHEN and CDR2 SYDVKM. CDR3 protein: CASSTGRTYTEAFF. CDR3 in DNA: TGTGCCAGCAGTACAGGACGGACTTACACTGAAGCTTTCTTT.

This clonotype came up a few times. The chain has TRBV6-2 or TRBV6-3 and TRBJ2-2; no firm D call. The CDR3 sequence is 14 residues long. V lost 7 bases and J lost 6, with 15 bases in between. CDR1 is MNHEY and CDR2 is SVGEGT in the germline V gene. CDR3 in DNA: TGTGCCAGCATGAAGGAGAAGGGCGCCGGGGAGCTGTTTTTT. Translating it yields CASMKEKGAGELFF.

CDR3 loop: CAISVGAGDPRGYTF. The CDR3 DNA follows: TGTGCCATCAGTGTGGGGGCAGGAGACCCTAGGGGCTACACCTTC. V is TRBV10-3 and J is TRBJ1-2; a possible D gene is TRBD1 (6 bases). Germline V gene sequence: CDR1 ENHRY, CDR2 SYGVKD. V was shortened by 4 bases and J by 8 bases, with 20 bases between the two germline ends. The CDR3 runs to 15 residues.

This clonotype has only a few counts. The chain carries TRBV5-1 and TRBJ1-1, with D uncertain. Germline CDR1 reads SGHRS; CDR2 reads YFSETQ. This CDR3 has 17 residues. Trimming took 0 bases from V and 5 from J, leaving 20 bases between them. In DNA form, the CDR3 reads TGCGCCAGCAGCTTGGAACTAACCTCCAAATCGGTAACTGAAGCTTTCTTT. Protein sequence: CASSLELTSKSVTEAFF.

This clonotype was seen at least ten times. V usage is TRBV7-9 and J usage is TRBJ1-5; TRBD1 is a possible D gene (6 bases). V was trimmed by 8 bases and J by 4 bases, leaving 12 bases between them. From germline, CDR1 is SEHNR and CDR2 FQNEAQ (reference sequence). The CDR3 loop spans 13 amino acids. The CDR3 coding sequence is TGTGCCAGCTCACCGGACAGAAATCAGCCCCAGCATTTT. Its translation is CASSPDRNQPQHF.